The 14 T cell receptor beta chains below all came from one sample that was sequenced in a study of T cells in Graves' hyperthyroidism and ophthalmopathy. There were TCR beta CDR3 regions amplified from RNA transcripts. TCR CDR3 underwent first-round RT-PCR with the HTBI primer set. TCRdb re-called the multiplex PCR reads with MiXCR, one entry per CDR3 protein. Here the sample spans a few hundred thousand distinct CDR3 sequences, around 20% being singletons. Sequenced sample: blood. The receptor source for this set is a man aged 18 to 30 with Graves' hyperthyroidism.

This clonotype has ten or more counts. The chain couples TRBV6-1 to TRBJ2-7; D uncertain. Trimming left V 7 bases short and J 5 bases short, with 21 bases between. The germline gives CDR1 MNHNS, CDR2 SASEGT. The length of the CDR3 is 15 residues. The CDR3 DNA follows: TGTGCCAGCAAACTAACGGGCTACGCTTTGGACGAGCAGTACTTC. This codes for CASKLTGYALDEQYF.

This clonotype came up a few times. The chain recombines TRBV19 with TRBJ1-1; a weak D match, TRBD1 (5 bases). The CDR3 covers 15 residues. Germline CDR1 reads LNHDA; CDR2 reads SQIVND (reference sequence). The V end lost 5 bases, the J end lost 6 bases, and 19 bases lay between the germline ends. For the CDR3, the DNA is TGTGCCAGTAGTCCTCACCGGGAGAGGGGATCTGAAGCTTTCTTT. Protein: CASSPHRERGSEAFF.

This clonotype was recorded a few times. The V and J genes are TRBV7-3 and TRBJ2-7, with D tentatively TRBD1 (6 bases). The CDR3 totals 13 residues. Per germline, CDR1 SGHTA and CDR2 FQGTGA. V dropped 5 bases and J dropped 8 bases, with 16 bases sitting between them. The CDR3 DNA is TGTGCCAGCAGCCAATGGGAAAGGGGGAAGCAGTACTTC. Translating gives CASSQWERGKQYF.

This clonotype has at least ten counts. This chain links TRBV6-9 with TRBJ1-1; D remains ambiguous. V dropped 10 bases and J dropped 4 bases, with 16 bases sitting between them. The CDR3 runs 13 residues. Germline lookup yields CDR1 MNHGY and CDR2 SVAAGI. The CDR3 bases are TGTGCCACCCCGAGGGTGGACGGCACTGAAGCTTTCTTT. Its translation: CATPRVDGTEAFF.

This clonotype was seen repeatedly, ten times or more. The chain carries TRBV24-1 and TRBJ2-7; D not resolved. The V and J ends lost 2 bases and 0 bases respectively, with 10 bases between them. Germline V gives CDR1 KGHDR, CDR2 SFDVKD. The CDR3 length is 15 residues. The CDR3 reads CATSDSRSYSYEQYF. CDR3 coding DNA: TGTGCCACCAGTGATTCCCGCAGCTACTCCTACGAGCAGTACTTC.

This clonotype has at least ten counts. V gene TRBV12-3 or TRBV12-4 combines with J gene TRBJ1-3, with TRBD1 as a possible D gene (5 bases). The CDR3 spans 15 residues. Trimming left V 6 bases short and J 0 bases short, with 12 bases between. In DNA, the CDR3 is TGTGCCAGCAGCCGCGGGGGGGGCTCTGGAAACACCATATATTTT. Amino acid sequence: CASSRGGGSGNTIYF.

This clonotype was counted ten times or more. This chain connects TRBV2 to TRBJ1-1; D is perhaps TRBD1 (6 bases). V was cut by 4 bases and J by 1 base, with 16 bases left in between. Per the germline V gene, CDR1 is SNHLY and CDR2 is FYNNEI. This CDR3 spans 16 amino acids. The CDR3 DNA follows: TGTGCCAGCAGTGTGAGAGGCGGACAGTCGAACACTGAAGCTTTCTTT. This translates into CASSVRGGQSNTEAFF.

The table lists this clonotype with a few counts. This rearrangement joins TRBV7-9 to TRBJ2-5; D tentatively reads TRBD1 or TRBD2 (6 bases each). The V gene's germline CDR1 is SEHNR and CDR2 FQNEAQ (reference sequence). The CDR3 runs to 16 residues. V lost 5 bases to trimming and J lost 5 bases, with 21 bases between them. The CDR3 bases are TGTGCCAGCAGCAAGGGGGATGGCGGGGTCTTGGAGACCCAGTACTTC. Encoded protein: CASSKGDGGVLETQYF. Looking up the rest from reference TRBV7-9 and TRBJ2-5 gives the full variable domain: DTGVSQNPRHKITKRGQNVTFRCDPISEHNRLYWYRQTLGQGPEFLTYFQNEAQLEKSRLLSDRFSAERPKGSFSTLEIQRTEQGDSAMYLCASSKGDGGVLETQYFGPGTRLLVL.

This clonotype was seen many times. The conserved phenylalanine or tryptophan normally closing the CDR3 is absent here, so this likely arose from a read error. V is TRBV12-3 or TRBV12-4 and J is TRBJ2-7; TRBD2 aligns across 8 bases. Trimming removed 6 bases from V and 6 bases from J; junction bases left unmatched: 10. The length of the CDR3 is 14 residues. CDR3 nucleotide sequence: TGTGCCAGCAGGCCCCCGGGGGGGACGAGCGAGCAGTACCTC. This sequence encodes CASRPPGGTSEQYL.

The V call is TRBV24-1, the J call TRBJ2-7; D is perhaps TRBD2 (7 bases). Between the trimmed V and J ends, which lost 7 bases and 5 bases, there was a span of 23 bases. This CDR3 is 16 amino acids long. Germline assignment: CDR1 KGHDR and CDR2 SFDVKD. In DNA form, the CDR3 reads TGTGCCACCAGCGGATCGGGGGGCTTCGCGCTCGACGAGCAGTACTTC. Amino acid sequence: CATSGSGGFALDEQYF.

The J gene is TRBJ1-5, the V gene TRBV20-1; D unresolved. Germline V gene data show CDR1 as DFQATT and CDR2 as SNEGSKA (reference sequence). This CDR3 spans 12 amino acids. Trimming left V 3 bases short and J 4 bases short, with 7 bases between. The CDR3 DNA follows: TGCAGTGCTAGGCGGACGAATCAGCCCCAGCATTTT. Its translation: CSARRTNQPQHF.

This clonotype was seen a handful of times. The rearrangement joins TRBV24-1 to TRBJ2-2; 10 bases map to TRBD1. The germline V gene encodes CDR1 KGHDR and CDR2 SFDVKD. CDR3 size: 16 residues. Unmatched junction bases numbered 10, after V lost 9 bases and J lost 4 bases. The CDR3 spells CATGRPGQGTTGELFF. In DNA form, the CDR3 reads TGTGCCACCGGAAGACCGGGACAGGGGACCACCGGGGAGCTGTTTTTT.

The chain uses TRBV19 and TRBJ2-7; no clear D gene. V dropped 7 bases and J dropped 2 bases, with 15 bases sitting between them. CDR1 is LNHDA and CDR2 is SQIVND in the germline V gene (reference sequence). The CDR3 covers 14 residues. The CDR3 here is CASMSDTPTYEQYF. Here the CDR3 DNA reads TGTGCCAGTATGTCGGATACACCCACCTACGAGCAGTACTTC.

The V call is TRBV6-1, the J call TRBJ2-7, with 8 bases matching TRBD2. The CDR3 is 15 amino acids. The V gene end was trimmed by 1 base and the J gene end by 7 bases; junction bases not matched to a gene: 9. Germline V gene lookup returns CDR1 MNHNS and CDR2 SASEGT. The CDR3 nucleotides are TGTGCCAGCAGTGAAGGATGGCGGGGGGCGAGAGAGCAGTACTTC. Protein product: CASSEGWRGAREQYF.